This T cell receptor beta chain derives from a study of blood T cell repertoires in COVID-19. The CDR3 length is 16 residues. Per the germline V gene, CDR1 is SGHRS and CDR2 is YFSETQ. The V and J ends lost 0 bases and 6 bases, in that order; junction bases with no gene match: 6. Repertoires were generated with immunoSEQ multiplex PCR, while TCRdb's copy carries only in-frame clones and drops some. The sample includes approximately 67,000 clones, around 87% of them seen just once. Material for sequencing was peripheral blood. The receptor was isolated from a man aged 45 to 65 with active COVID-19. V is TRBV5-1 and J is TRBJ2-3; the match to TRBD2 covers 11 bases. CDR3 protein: CASSLGLAGGRDTQYF. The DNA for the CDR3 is TGCGCCAGCAGCTTGGGGCTAGCGGGGGGAAGGGATACGCAGTATTTT.